The clone carrying this T cell receptor beta chain has only a few counts. The data stem from a study of shared clonotypes between healthy human individuals. From CD4+ cells came CD45RA+ naive and CD45RA-negative memory subsets. The CDR3 contains 13 residues. CDR1 and CDR2 from the germline V gene are MDHEN and SYDVKM. V shed 5 bases, J shed 5 bases, and the junction held 5 bases outside the gene matches. The repertoire was sequenced with immunoSEQ multiplex PCR; TCRdb's copy has only in-frame clones and lacks some. This table has 330,000 or so clones, around 72% appearing once. The chain couples TRBV28 to TRBJ1-2, with 7 positions matching TRBD1. The clonotype comes from a man between 25 and 39 years old in good health. Sequences were obtained from memory CD4+ T cells sorted from blood. Subset of the sample: CD45RA-negative fraction. DNA of the CDR3: TGTGCCAGCAGTGTAGGACAGGAATATGGCTACACCTTC. Protein: CASSVGQEYGYTF.